These 30 T cell receptor beta chains share one sample of origin, sequenced in a study of T cell changes during pregnancy in multiple sclerosis. Measured with immunoSEQ multiplex PCR; TCRdb has only the in-frame clones, and not every one. The table records about 45,000 clones, about 88% of them present only once. Sequencing used CD4+ T cells from peripheral blood mononuclear cells, obtained in the first trimester of pregnancy. These receptors all come from a female donor with multiple sclerosis, enrolled in a pregnancy study.

The chain is built from TRBV12-2 and TRBJ2-1; TRBD2 is taken as the D call from the table, unchecked against the DNA. TRBV12-2 is reported as a pseudogene. CDR3 size: 20 residues. The CDR3 nucleotides are TGTGCAAGTCGCTCCCGGACTAGCGGGAGGGCTACAAGGGGAAACAATGAGCAGTTCTTC. Amino acid sequence: CASRSRTSGRATRGNNEQFF.

The V call is TRBV5-1, the J call TRBJ1-2; TRBD1 agrees at 7 bases. CDR1 is SGHRS, CDR2 YFSETQ, per germline. The CDR3 extends over 14 amino acids. Trimming removed 0 bases from V and 7 bases from J; junction bases left unmatched: 6. In DNA, the CDR3 is TGCGCCAGCAGCTTGGGGGACAGAACGATTGGCTACACCTTC. It is translated as CASSLGDRTIGYTF.

This sequence joins TRBV10-3 and TRBJ1-5; 8 bases line up with TRBD1. The V gene's germline CDR1 is ENHRY and CDR2 SYGVKD. The V gene end was trimmed by 6 bases and the J gene end by 2 bases; junction bases not matched to a gene: 6. The CDR3 totals 15 residues. The CDR3 DNA is TGTGCCATCAGCAGCGGGACAGGAGGCAATCAGCCCCAGCATTTT. It yields the protein CAISSGTGGNQPQHF.

The gene calls are TRBV7-2 and TRBJ2-2; 10 bases are shared with TRBD2. The CDR3 is made up of 16 amino acids. V lost 5 bases to trimming and J lost 4 bases; unmatched junction nucleotides: 7. Per germline, CDR1 SGHTA and CDR2 FQGNSA. The CDR3 DNA reads TGTGCCAGCAGCGCTACTAGCGGGATAACCACCGGGGAGCTGTTTTTT. Translated, it gives CASSATSGITTGELFF.

This sequence joins TRBV14 and TRBJ2-5; 7 bases agree with TRBD1. V was pared by 0 bases and J by 7 bases, with 14 bases of the junction left unmatched. The CDR3 is made up of 17 amino acids. Germline CDR1 and CDR2: SGHDN and FVKESK. For the CDR3, the DNA is TGTGCCAGCAGCCAAGAGCTGACAGGGAGAGGCCTATCGACCCAGTACTTC. This translates into CASSQELTGRGLSTQYF.

The CDR3, as DNA: TGTGCCAGCCTCCTCTTGGGGGGGGTGAACACCGGGGAGCTGTTTTTT. Protein product: CASLLLGGVNTGELFF. The V call is TRBV5-6, the J call TRBJ2-2, with 7 bases matching TRBD2. CDR3 size: 16 residues. V was clipped by 7 bases and J by 1 base; unmatched bases: 10. Germline CDR1 SGHDT, CDR2 YYEEEE.

The chain carries TRBV9 and TRBJ1-2, with D possibly TRBD1 on 5 matching bases. Per the germline V gene, CDR1 is SGDLS and CDR2 is YYNGEE. Trimming stripped 3 bases from V and 3 bases from J, with 9 bases between. The CDR3 runs 13 residues. The CDR3: CASSALGDYGYTF. In DNA form, the CDR3 reads TGTGCCAGCAGCGCCCTAGGGGACTATGGCTACACCTTC.

This chain joins TRBV29-1 and TRBJ2-4; TRBD2 is a possible D gene (6 bases). The CDR3 totals 14 residues. V gave up 0 bases and J gave up 13 bases, with 19 bases separating them. CDR1 is SQVTM, CDR2 ANQGSEA, per germline. This CDR3 is CSVEDPNGGFVQYF. The DNA for the CDR3 is TGCAGCGTTGAAGACCCAAATGGGGGGTTTGTCCAGTACTTC.

J is TRBJ2-7 and V is TRBV30, with 7 bases aligning to TRBD2. Trimming removed 8 bases from V and 6 bases from J; junction bases left unmatched: 7. The germline CDR1 and CDR2 sequences are GTSNPN and SVGIG (reference sequence). The CDR3 covers 11 residues. The CDR3 protein is CAGSSGFEQYF. In DNA, the CDR3 is TGTGCCGGATCTAGCGGTTTCGAGCAGTACTTC. The entire variable domain, with the rest obtained from reference TRBV30 and TRBJ2-7, is as follows: SQTIHQWPATLVQPVGSPLSLECTVEGTSNPNLYWYRQAAGRGLQLLFYSVGIGQISSEVPQNLSASRPQDRQFILSSKKLLLSDSGFYLCAGSSGFEQYFGPGTRLTVT.

V gene TRBV7-8 combines with J gene TRBJ1-3, with D possibly matching TRBD1 (6 bases). Trimming pared 2 bases from V and 2 bases from J, leaving 16 bases between. CDR1 is SGHVS, CDR2 FQNEAQ, per germline. There are 17 residues in the CDR3. The CDR3 protein is CASSLWGRNEAGNTIYF. The CDR3 DNA is TGTGCCAGCAGCTTATGGGGGCGAAATGAGGCTGGAAACACCATATATTTT. Based on the CDR3 plus reference TRBV7-8 and TRBJ1-3, the full variable domain is GAGVSQSPRYKVAKRGQDVALRCDPISGHVSLFWYQQALGQGPEFLTYFQNEAQLDKSGLPSDRFFAERPEGSVSTLKIQRTQQEDSAVYLCASSLWGRNEAGNTIYFGEGSWLTVV.

The V and J genes are TRBV29-1 and TRBJ1-2; D is ambiguous. The CDR3 has 12 amino acids. Looked up from germline, CDR1 is SQVTM and CDR2 is ANQGSEA. V dropped 8 bases and J dropped 0 bases, with 10 bases sitting between them. As DNA, the CDR3 is TGCAGCACCGCGGATACTAACTATGGCTACACCTTC. Residues: CSTADTNYGYTF.

The V and J genes are TRBV5-1 and TRBJ2-5; TRBD2 agrees at 8 bases. V gave up 5 bases and J gave up 11 bases; unmatched junction bases: 14. The germline V gene has CDR1 SGHRS and CDR2 YFSETQ. The CDR3 has 14 amino acids. CDR3 nucleotide sequence: TGCGCCAGCAGACCCTTAGAATCGGGGGGGCCGCAGTACTTC. Translating gives CASRPLESGGPQYF.

The chain has TRBV6-5 and TRBJ1-1; unclear D gene. V was clipped by 6 bases and J by 2 bases, with 13 bases between them. The CDR3 totals 14 residues. Germline V gene lookup returns CDR1 MNHEY and CDR2 SVGAGI. Here the CDR3 reads CASRQIPGNTEAFF. DNA for the CDR3: TGTGCCAGCAGACAGATTCCTGGAAACACTGAAGCTTTCTTT.

V gene TRBV6-1 combines with J gene TRBJ1-1; perhaps TRBD1 as D (6 bases). This CDR3 has 15 residues. Trimming removed 7 bases from V and 3 bases from J, with 18 bases in between. Germline CDR1 is MNHNS and CDR2 is SASEGT. CDR3 amino acids: CASTPYLSGDTEAFF. Written as DNA, the CDR3 is TGTGCCAGCACCCCTTATCTGTCAGGGGACACTGAAGCTTTCTTT.

This clone was picked up one time. The chain links TRBV19 to TRBJ1-4, with 7 bases that match TRBD1. Germline values: CDR1 LNHDA, CDR2 SQIVND (reference sequence). The J segment lost 10 bases and the V segment lost 6 bases, leaving 8 bases of the junction unmatched. The CDR3 loop spans 13 amino acids. CDR3 loop: CASSPTGRGKLFF. The CDR3 DNA reads TGTGCCAGTAGCCCGACAGGGCGCGGAAAACTGTTTTTT.

This clone has just a few counts. The rearrangement joins TRBV14 to TRBJ1-2, with TRBD1 as a possible D gene (6 bases). This CDR3 contains 16 residues. V was trimmed by 5 bases and J by 8 bases, leaving 24 bases between them. From germline, CDR1 is SGHDN and CDR2 FVKESK. The CDR3 spells CASSAQGTTGGRGYTF. For the CDR3, the DNA is TGTGCCAGCAGCGCCCAGGGGACGACGGGCGGCCGGGGCTACACCTTC.

The V gene is TRBV4-1, the J gene TRBJ2-5; 11 bases agree with TRBD1. CDR1 and CDR2 from the germline V gene are MGHRA and YSYEKL. The ends lost 1 base at V and 5 bases at J; junction bases unmatched: 6. CDR3 size: 16 residues. Here the CDR3 DNA reads TGCGCCAGCAGCCAAGGAGGGACAGGGGGTCGGGAGACCCAGTACTTC. Translated, it gives CASSQGGTGGRETQYF.

CDR3 DNA sequence: TGTGCCAGTAGTATTTCGACAGGGGAATACGAGCAGTACTTC. It specifies CASSISTGEYEQYF. V is TRBV19 and J is TRBJ2-7; 8 nucleotides agree with TRBD1. The CDR3 contains 14 residues. The J segment lost 4 bases and the V segment lost 3 bases, leaving 5 bases of the junction unmatched. Germline V gene sequence: CDR1 LNHDA, CDR2 SQIVND (reference sequence). Full variable domain (outside the CDR3, taken from reference TRBV19 and TRBJ2-7): DGGITQSPKYLFRKEGQNVTLSCEQNLNHDAMYWYRQDPGQGLRLIYYSQIVNDFQKGDIAEGYSVSREKKESFPLTVTSAQKNPTAFYLCASSISTGEYEQYFGPGTRLTVT.

The V call is TRBV19, the J call TRBJ2-2, with 15 nucleotides matching TRBD2. V shed 3 bases, J shed 7 bases, and the junction held 9 bases outside the gene matches. This CDR3 has 18 amino acids. Germline V gene sequence: CDR1 LNHDA, CDR2 SQIVND (reference sequence). The CDR3 loop reads CASSIHHGTSGRNGELFF. The DNA of the CDR3 is TGTGCCAGTAGTATCCATCACGGGACTAGCGGGAGGAACGGGGAGCTGTTTTTT. Filled out from reference TRBV19 and TRBJ2-2, the complete variable domain reads DGGITQSPKYLFRKEGQNVTLSCEQNLNHDAMYWYRQDPGQGLRLIYYSQIVNDFQKGDIAEGYSVSREKKESFPLTVTSAQKNPTAFYLCASSIHHGTSGRNGELFFGEGSRLTVL.

The V call is TRBV6-5, the J call TRBJ2-3, with 11 bases aligning to TRBD2. CDR3 length equals 15 residues. CDR1 is MNHEY, CDR2 SVGAGI, per germline. V gave up 6 bases and J gave up 5 bases; unmatched junction bases: 7. The CDR3 sequence is CASRGLAGGIDTQYF. In DNA, the CDR3 is TGTGCCAGCAGAGGGCTAGCGGGAGGTATAGATACGCAGTATTTT.

The chain recombines TRBV25-1 with TRBJ1-1, with a weak D call TRBD1 (6 bases). Germline assignment: CDR1 MGHDK and CDR2 SYGVNS. The ends were cut back, 3 bases at V and 4 bases at J, with 15 bases in the middle. This CDR3 contains 15 residues. The CDR3 protein is CASSEARGLVTEAFF. CDR3 coding DNA: TGTGCCAGCAGTGAGGCCAGGGGATTAGTCACTGAAGCTTTCTTT. Filled out from reference TRBV25-1 and TRBJ1-1, the complete variable domain reads EADIYQTPRYLVIGTGKKITLECSQTMGHDKMYWYQQDPGMELHLIHYSYGVNSTEKGDLSSESTVSRIRTEHFPLTLESARPSHTSQYLCASSEARGLVTEAFFGQGTRLTVV.

V is TRBV4-1 and J is TRBJ1-1; 7 nucleotides line up with TRBD1. The CDR3 has 14 amino acids. CDR1 and CDR2 from the germline V gene are MGHRA and YSYEKL. The V segment lost 1 base and the J segment 6 bases; nucleotides outside the gene matches: 5. CDR3 coding DNA: TGCGCCAGCAGCCAAGTGACAGGGTCTGCTGAAGCTTTCTTT. Amino acid sequence: CASSQVTGSAEAFF.

The CDR3 sequence is CASVRAGGYTF. CDR3 bases: TGTGCCAGCGTCAGGGCCGGTGGCTACACCTTC. The chain uses TRBV2 and TRBJ1-2, with D perhaps matching TRBD1 (5 bases). Trimming left V 8 bases short and J 7 bases short, with 11 bases between. The germline V gene has CDR1 SNHLY and CDR2 FYNNEI. The CDR3 consists of 11 residues.

The gene calls are TRBV30 and TRBJ2-5; D is perhaps TRBD1 (6 bases). Germline V gene data show CDR1 as GTSNPN and CDR2 as SVGIG (reference sequence). V shed 1 base and J shed 4 bases, with 16 bases lying between them. This CDR3 spans 15 amino acids. The DNA for the CDR3 is TGTGCCTGGAGTGCAGAGCAGGGGATGGGAGAGACCCAGTACTTC. It specifies CAWSAEQGMGETQYF.

The chain combines TRBV11-2 with TRBJ2-7; 8 bases match TRBD1. The CDR3 totals 15 residues. Germline trimming cut 5 bases from V and 0 bases from J; bases unmatched to any gene: 6. Per germline, CDR1 SGHAT and CDR2 FQNNGV. CDR3 coding DNA: TGTGCCAGCAGCCGCCGGGACAGGAGCTCCTACGAGCAGTACTTC. This encodes CASSRRDRSSYEQYF.

This clone was counted once. V is TRBV27 and J is TRBJ2-7; 8 nucleotides agree with TRBD1. With V trimmed by 4 bases and J by 5 bases, 7 bases remained unmatched. Germline-derived CDR1 and CDR2 are MNHEY and SMNVEV (reference sequence). The CDR3 consists of 14 residues. The CDR3 loop is CASSSLGQGHEQYF. As DNA, the CDR3 is TGTGCCAGCAGTTCCCTCGGACAGGGCCACGAGCAGTACTTC.

The chain combines TRBV4-3 with TRBJ2-3; 7 bases align to TRBD2. Trimming removed 3 bases from V and 0 bases from J; junction bases left unmatched: 15. CDR3 size: 19 residues. Looked up from germline, CDR1 is LGHNA and CDR2 is YSLEER. The CDR3 DNA reads TGCGCCAGCAGCCACCGACTAGCTTCAATATCTTCTAGCACAGATACGCAGTATTTT. Amino acid sequence: CASSHRLASISSSTDTQYF.

This chain connects TRBV14 to TRBJ2-2, with D perhaps matching TRBD1 (5 bases). Germline CDR1 reads SGHDN; CDR2 reads FVKESK. The CDR3 spans 13 residues. V gave up 5 bases and J gave up 7 bases, with 11 bases separating them. In nucleotides, the CDR3 is TGTGCCAGCAGCGCTCAGGGATACGGGGAGCTGTTTTTT. This gives the protein CASSAQGYGELFF.

The chain couples TRBV20-1 to TRBJ2-3; D gene unclear. The CDR3 loop spans 11 amino acids. Germline CDR1 reads DFQATT; CDR2 reads SNEGSKA (reference sequence). V was trimmed by 8 bases and J by 1 base, leaving 7 bases between them. CDR3 amino acids: CSTKRTDTQYF. The CDR3 bases are TGCAGTACCAAGCGCACAGATACGCAGTATTTT.

The rearrangement uses TRBV18 and TRBJ2-7; tentative D call: TRBD2 (6 bases). The ends were cut back, 3 bases at V and 6 bases at J, with 12 bases in the middle. Germline V gene data show CDR1 as KGHSH and CDR2 as LQKENI. The CDR3 loop spans 13 amino acids. Written as DNA, the CDR3 is TGTGCCAGCTCACCCAATGGAGGGGCCGAGCAGTACTTC. Encoded protein: CASSPNGGAEQYF.